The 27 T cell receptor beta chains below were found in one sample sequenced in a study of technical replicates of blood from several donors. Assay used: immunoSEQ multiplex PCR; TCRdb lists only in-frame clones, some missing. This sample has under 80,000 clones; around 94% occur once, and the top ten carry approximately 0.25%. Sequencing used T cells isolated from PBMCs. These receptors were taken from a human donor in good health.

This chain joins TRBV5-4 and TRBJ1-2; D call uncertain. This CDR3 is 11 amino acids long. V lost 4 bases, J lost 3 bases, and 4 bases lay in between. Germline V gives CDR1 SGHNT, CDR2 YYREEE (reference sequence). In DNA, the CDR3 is TGTGCCAGCAGCCGCGACTATGGCTACACCTTC. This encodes CASSRDYGYTF. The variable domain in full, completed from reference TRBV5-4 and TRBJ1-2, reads ETGVTQSPTHLIKTRGQQVTLRCSSQSGHNTVSWYQQALGQGPQFIFQYYREEENGRGNFPPRFSGLQFPNYSSELNVNALELDDSALYLCASSRDYGYTFGSGTRLTVV.

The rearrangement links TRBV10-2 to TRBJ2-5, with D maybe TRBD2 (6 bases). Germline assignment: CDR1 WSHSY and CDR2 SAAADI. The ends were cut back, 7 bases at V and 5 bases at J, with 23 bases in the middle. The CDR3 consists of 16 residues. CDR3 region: CASTGDSERFGETQYF. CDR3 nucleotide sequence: TGCGCCAGCACCGGGGACTCCGAAAGATTCGGGGAGACCCAGTACTTC.

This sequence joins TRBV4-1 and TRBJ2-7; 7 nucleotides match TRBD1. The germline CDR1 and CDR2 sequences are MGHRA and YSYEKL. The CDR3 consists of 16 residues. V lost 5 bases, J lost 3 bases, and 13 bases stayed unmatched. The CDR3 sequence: CASSTFPGGRIYEQYF. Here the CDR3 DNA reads TGCGCCAGCAGCACCTTCCCAGGGGGAAGAATCTACGAGCAGTACTTC.

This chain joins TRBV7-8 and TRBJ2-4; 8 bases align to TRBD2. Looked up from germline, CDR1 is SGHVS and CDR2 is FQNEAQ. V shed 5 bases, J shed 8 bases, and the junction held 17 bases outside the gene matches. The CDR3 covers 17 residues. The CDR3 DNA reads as TGTGCCAGCAGCCCGTCCCCAGCGGGGGCTGCCGGGGACATTCAGTACTTC. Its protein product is CASSPSPAGAAGDIQYF.

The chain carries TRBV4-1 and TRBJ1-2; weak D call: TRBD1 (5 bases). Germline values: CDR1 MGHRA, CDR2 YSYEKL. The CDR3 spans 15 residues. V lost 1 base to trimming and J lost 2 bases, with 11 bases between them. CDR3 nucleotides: TGCGCCAGCAGCCAAGCGACCGGGGGAAACTATGGCTACACCTTC. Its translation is CASSQATGGNYGYTF.

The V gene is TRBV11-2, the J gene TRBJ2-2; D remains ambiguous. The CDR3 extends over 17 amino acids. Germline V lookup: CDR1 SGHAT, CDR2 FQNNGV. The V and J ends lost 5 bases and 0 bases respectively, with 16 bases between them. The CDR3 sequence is CASSPIVRSPNTGELFF. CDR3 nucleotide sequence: TGTGCCAGCAGCCCTATCGTCCGGTCTCCGAACACCGGGGAGCTGTTTTTT.

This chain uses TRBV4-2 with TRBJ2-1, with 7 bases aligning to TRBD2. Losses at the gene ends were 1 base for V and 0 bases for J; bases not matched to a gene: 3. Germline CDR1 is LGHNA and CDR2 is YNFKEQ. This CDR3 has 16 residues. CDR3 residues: CASSQGTGGSYNEQFF. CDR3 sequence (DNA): TGTGCCAGCAGCCAAGGCACGGGGGGCTCCTACAATGAGCAGTTCTTC.

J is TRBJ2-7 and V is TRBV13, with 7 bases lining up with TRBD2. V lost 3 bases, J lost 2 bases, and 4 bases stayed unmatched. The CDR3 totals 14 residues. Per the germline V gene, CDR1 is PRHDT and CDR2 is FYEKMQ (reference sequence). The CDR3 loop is CASSLRGSPYEQYF. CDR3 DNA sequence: TGTGCCAGCAGCTTGCGGGGGAGCCCCTACGAGCAGTACTTC.

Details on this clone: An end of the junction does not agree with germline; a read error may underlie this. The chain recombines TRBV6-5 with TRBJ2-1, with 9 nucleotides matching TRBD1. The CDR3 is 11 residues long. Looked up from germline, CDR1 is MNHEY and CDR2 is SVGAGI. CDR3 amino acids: CASTRDRVLIF. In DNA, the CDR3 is TGTGCCAGCACCCGGGACAGGGTATTAATCTTC.

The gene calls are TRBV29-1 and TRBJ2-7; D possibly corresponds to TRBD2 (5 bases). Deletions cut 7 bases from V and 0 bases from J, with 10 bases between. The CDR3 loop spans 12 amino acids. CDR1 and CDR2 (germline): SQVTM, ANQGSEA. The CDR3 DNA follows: TGCAGCGGGACTGGGAGCTCCTACGAGCAGTACTTC. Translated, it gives CSGTGSSYEQYF.

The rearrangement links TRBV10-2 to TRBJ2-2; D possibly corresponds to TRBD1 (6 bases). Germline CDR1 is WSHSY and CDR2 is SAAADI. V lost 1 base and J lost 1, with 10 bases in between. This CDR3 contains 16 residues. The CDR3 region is CASSEYRAVNTGELFF. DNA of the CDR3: TGCGCCAGCAGTGAGTACAGGGCCGTGAACACCGGGGAGCTGTTTTTT.

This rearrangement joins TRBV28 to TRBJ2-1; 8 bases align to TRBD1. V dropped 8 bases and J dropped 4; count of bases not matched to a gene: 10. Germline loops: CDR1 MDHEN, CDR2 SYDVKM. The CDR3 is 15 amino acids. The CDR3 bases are TGTGCCAGCGCGTTCGGGACAGGACCTTACAATGAGCAGTTCTTC. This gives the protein CASAFGTGPYNEQFF.

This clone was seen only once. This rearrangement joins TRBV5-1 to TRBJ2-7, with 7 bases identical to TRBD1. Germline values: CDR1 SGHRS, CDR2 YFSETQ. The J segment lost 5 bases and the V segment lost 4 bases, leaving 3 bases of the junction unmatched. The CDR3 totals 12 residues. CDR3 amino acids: CASSRTGHEQYF. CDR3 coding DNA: TGCGCCAGCAGCCGGACAGGCCACGAGCAGTACTTC.

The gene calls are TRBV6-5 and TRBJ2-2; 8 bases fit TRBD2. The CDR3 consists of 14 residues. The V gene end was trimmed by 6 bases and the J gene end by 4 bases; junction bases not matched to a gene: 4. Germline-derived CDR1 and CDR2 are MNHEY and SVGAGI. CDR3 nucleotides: TGTGCCAGCAGAGGAGCGGGGGTCACCGGGGAGCTGTTTTTT. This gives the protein CASRGAGVTGELFF.

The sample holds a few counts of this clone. CDR3 in amino acids: CASSVSNYEQYF. Here the CDR3 DNA reads TGTGCCAGCAGTGTGAGCAACTACGAGCAGTACTTC. V gene TRBV2 combines with J gene TRBJ2-7, with unresolved D. Germline CDR1 reads SNHLY; CDR2 reads FYNNEI. This CDR3 spans 12 amino acids. V was trimmed by 4 bases and J by 3 bases, leaving 7 bases between them.

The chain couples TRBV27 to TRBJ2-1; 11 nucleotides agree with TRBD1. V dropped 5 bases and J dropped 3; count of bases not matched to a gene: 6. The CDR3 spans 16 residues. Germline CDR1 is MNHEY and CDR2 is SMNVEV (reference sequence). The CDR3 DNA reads TGTGCCAGCAGTATCGGACAGGGGGCGATCTACAATGAGCAGTTCTTC. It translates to CASSIGQGAIYNEQFF.

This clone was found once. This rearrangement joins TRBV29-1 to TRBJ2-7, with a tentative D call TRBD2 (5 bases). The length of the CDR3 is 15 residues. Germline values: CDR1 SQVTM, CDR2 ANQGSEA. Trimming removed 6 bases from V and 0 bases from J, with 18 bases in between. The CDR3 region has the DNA TGCAGCGTCCAAGGGAGAGACGGTCCCTCCTACGAGCAGTACTTC. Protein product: CSVQGRDGPSYEQYF.

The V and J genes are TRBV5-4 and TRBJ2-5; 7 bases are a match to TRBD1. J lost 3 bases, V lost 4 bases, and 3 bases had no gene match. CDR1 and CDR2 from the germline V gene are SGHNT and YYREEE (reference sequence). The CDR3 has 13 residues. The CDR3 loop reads CASSMTGKETQYF. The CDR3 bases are TGTGCCAGCAGCATGACAGGGAAAGAGACCCAGTACTTC.

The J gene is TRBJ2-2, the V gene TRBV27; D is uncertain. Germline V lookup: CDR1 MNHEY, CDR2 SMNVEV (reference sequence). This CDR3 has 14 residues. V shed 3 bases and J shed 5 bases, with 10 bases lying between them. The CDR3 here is CASSFLEQTGELFF. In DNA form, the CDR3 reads TGTGCCAGCAGTTTCCTAGAGCAAACCGGGGAGCTGTTTTTT.

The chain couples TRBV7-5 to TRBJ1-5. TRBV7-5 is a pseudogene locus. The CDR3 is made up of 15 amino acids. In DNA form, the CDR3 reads TGTGTCAGAAGCTTTATTCTTGAGGGCAATCAGCCCCAGCATTTT. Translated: CVRSFILEGNQPQHF.

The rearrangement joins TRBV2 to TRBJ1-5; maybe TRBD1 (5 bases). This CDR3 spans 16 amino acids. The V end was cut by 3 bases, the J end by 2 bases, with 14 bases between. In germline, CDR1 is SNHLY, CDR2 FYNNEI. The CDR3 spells CASSDYGARGNQPQHF. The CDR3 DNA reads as TGTGCCAGCAGTGATTATGGGGCTCGAGGCAATCAGCCCCAGCATTTT.

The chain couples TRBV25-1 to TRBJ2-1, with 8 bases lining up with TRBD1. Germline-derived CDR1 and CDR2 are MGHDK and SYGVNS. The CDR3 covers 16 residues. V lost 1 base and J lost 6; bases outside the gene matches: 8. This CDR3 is CASSEWRVRGLNEQFF. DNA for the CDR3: TGTGCCAGCAGTGAATGGAGGGTCAGGGGGCTCAATGAGCAGTTCTTC. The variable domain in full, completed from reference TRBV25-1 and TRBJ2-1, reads EADIYQTPRYLVIGTGKKITLECSQTMGHDKMYWYQQDPGMELHLIHYSYGVNSTEKGDLSSESTVSRIRTEHFPLTLESARPSHTSQYLCASSEWRVRGLNEQFFGPGTRLTVL.

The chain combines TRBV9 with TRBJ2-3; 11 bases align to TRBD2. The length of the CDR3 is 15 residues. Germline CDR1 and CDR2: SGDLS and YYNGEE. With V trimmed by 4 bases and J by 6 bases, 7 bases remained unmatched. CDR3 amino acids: CASSLTSGSTDTQYF. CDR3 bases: TGTGCCAGCAGCCTAACTAGCGGGAGTACGGATACGCAGTATTTT. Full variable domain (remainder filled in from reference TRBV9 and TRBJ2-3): DSGVTQTPKHLITATGQRVTLRCSPRSGDLSVYWYQQSLDQGLQFLIQYYNGEERAKGNILERFSAQQFPDLHSELNLSSLELGDSALYFCASSLTSGSTDTQYFGPGTRLTVL.

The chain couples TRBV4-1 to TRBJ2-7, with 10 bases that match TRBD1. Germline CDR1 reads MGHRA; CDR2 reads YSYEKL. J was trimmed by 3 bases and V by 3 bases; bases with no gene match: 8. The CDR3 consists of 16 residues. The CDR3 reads CASSHSFGTGDYEQYF. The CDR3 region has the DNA TGCGCCAGCAGCCATTCATTCGGGACAGGGGACTACGAGCAGTACTTC.

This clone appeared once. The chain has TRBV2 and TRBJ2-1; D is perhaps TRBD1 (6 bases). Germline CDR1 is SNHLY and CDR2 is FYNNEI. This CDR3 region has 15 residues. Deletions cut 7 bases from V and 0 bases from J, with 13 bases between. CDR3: CASILDRSSYNEQFF. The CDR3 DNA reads TGTGCCAGCATCCTTGACAGGAGCTCCTACAATGAGCAGTTCTTC.

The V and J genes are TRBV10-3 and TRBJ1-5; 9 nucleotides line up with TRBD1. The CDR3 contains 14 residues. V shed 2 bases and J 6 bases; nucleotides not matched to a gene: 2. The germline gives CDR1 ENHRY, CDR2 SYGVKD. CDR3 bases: TGTGCCATCAGTGAGAGGGACAGGGTTCAGCCCCAGCATTTT. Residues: CAISERDRVQPQHF.

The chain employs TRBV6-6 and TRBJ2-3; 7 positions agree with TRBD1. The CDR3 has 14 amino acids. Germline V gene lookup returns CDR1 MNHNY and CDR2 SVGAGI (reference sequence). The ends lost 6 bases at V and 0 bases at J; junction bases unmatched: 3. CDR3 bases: TGTGCCAGCAGCCCACAGGGGAGCACAGATACGCAGTATTTT. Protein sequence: CASSPQGSTDTQYF.